This T cell receptor beta chain was obtained from a study of blood T cell repertoires in COVID-19. Study in general: The United States, Italy and Spain were the sources of the acute and convalescent COVID-19 samples.

The cohort comprised adults aged 18 to 89 years residing in 20 to 25 US areas. The study assigned cohorts using participant-reported clinical history. In the authors' methods: The assay estimated nucleated cells by amplifying reference gene primers. The table came from immunoSEQ multiplex PCR; TCRdb's copy has only in-frame clones and leaves some out. V and J calls plus clone size are reproduced from that table; the DNA served to infer D and trimming. The sample lists about 400,000 clones; 88% were seen once. Trimming took 2 bases from V and 2 from J, leaving 12 bases between them. Germline CDR1 reads LGHNT; CDR2 reads FRNRAP. This CDR3 is built from 15 residues.

This chain connects TRBV12-5 to TRBJ1-1, with D unclear. The sequence was obtained from a woman in her 30s with acute COVID-19. The sample consisted of PBMCs or T cells enriched from blood (not recorded which). The DNA of the CDR3 is TGTGCTAGTGGTTTGTCCAGGCTTATAAACACTGAAGCTTTCTTT. Translated, it gives CASGLSRLINTEAFF.